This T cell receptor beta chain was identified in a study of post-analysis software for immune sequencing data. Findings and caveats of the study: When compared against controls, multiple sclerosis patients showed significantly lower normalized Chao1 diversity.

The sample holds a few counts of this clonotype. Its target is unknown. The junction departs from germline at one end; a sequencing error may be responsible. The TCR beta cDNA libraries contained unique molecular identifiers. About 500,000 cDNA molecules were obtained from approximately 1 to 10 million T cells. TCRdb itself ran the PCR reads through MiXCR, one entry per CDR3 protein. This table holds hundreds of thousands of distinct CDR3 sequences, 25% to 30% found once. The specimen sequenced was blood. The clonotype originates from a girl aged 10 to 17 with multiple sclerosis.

CDR3 DNA: TGTGCCAGCAGTAGTCGACAGGGGAACGCTGAAGCTTTCTTT. Its protein is CASSSRQGNAEAFF. The V gene is TRBV12-3 or TRBV12-4, the J gene TRBJ1-1; 8 bases match TRBD1. This CDR3 is 14 amino acids long.